This record looks at one T cell receptor (beta chain) sequence and its context. TCR beta CDR3 region amplification was performed from RNA transcripts. First-round RT-PCR targeting the TCR CDR3 was performed with the HTBI primer set. One entry per CDR3 protein, called by TCRdb with MiXCR from the multiplex PCR reads. The sample includes some 490,000 distinct CDR3 sequences, roughly 22% seen only once; the top ten take 45% to 55%. The source of the sample is a study of T cells in Graves' hyperthyroidism and ophthalmopathy. V lost 0 bases and J lost 1; bases outside the gene matches: 9. There are 19 residues in the CDR3. The germline V gene has CDR1 SGDLS and CDR2 YYNGEE.

The chain employs TRBV9 and TRBJ2-1; 11 bases align to TRBD2. The sequence was collected from a woman aged 70-85 years with Graves' ophthalmopathy. The material sequenced was blood. CDR3 region: CASSVAGLAGGNSYNEQFF. As DNA, the CDR3 is TGTGCCAGCAGCGTAGCTGGATTAGCGGGAGGGAATTCCTACAATGAGCAGTTCTTC. The full variable domain, with the rest looked up from reference TRBV9 and TRBJ2-1, is DSGVTQTPKHLITATGQRVTLRCSPRSGDLSVYWYQQSLDQGLQFLIQYYNGEERAKGNILERFSAQQFPDLHSELNLSSLELGDSALYFCASSVAGLAGGNSYNEQFFGPGTRLTVL.